This is a list of T cell receptor beta chains from one sample in a study of CD8+ T cells in alopecia areata. TCRdb's copy holds only in-frame clones and misses some; the assay was immunoSEQ multiplex PCR. The table has fewer than 200,000 clones, about 60% seen once. The specimen was CD8+ T cells sorted from blood, collected at week 24, from a patient treated with tofacitinib. These receptors originate from a human donor with alopecia areata. The conserved cysteine and the conserved F or W are not part of the CDR3 here. The order of the fields is CDR3 length, V gene, CDR3 protein.

length: 13; V: TRBV6-5; CDR3: ASSYSLLGYNEQF
length: 12; V: TRBV29-1; CDR3: SVTRRALNYGYT
length: 15; V: TRBV19; CDR3: ASSIGTYDTVNEKLF
length: 13; V: TRBV30; CDR3: AWSRDGTVNSPLH
length: 8; V: TRBV19; CDR3: ASRQGVFF
length: 12; V: TRBV7-6; CDR3: ASSSRSLQETQY
length: 13; V: TRBV18; CDR3: ASSPLPGQGYEQY
length: 12; V: TRBV6-1; CDR3: ASRGGGPQETQY
length: 13; V: TRBV11-2; CDR3: ASSRSGGARNEQF
length: 11; V: TRBV25-1; CDR3: ASQQGSRNEQF
length: 11; V: TRBV2; CDR3: ASRDAGVYEQY
length: 12; V: TRBV29-1; CDR3: SVDVRGPTYEQY
length: 14; V: TRBV9; CDR3: ASSGLSGGSYNEQF
length: 12; V: TRBV7-2; CDR3: ASSFRTPNTEAF
length: 15; V: TRBV4-1; CDR3: ASSHLGTGAGGNTIY
length: 14; V: TRBV2; CDR3: ASRGHKVTGANVLT
length: 13; V: TRBV27; CDR3: ASSPDRGTKNIQY
length: 12; V: TRBV6-5; CDR3: ASSSGSLNQPQH
length: 10; V: TRBV4-1; CDR3: ASSQGGREQY
length: 12; V: TRBV30; CDR3: AWSGGLGPETQY
length: 13; V: TRBV7-9; CDR3: ASSSTTGRRYGYT
length: 9; V: TRBV10-3; CDR3: AISERNGYT
length: 14; V: TRBV10-3; CDR3: AISDTGTANTGELF
length: 13; V: TRBV5-6; CDR3: ASSPAGCGFNEQF
length: 15; V: TRBV15; CDR3: ATSSPLSIGRGSPLH
length: 10; V: TRBV4-1; CDR3: ASMGSNTEAF
length: 12; V: TRBV10-3; CDR3: AISGGRSGETQY
length: 10; V: TRBV11-2; CDR3: ASSLTQETQY
length: 12; V: TRBV13; CDR3: ASRTWTDQETQY
length: 15; V: TRBV4-1; CDR3: ASSQDPGTLGGNEQF
length: 15; V: TRBV29-1; CDR3: SVERTGGRDLNYGYT
length: 13; V: TRBV5-1; CDR3: ASSPRETSTDTQY
length: 13; V: TRBV15; CDR3: ATSRGPPGNQPQH
length: 13; V: TRBV11-2; CDR3: ASSTDSGTGGLGW
length: 12; V: TRBV13; CDR3: ASSLRGFSYEQY
length: 12; V: TRBV7-9; CDR3: ASSSLAGVGELF
length: 12; V: TRBV13; CDR3: ASSSRQDTDTQY
length: 14; V: TRBV11-2; CDR3: ASSLNLPSGQETQY
length: 13; V: TRBV13; CDR3: ASSRRDYRDTEAF
length: 17; V: TRBV7-8; CDR3: ASSLAVGAIAGGTDTQY
length: 13; V: TRBV5-1; CDR3: ASSLGSGTNTEAF
length: 10; V: TRBV7-9; CDR3: AIDGGNEKLF